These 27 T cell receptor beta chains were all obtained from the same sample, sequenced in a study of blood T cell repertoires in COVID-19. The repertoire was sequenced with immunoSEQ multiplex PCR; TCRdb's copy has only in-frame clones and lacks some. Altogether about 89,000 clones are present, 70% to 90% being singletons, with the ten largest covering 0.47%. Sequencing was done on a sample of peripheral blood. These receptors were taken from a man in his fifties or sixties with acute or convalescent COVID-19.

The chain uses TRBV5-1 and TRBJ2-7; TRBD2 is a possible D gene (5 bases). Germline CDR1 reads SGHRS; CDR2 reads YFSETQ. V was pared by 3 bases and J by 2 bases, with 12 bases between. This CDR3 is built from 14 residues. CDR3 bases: TGCGCCAGCAGCTCTCGGACTGGAACCTACGAGCAGTACTTC. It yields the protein CASSSRTGTYEQYF.

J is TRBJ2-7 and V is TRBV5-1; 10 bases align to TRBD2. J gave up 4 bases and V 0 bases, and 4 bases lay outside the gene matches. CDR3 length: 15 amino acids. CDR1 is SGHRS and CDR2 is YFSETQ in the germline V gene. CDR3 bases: TGCGCCAGCAGCTTGGCGCTAGCGGGAGTGTACGAGCAGTACTTC. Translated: CASSLALAGVYEQYF.

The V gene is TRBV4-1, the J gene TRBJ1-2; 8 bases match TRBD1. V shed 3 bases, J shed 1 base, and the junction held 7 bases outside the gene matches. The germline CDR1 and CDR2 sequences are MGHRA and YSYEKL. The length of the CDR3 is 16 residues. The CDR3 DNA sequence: TGCGCCAGCAGCCATCCCGGACAGGGCCTTAACTATGGCTACACCTTC. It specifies CASSHPGQGLNYGYTF.

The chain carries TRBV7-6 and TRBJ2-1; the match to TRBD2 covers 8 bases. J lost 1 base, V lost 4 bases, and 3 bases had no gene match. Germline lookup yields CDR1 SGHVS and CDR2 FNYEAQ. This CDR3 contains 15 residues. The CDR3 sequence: CASSSSGRSYNEQFF. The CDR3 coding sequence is TGTGCCAGCAGCTCGAGCGGGAGATCCTACAATGAGCAGTTCTTC.

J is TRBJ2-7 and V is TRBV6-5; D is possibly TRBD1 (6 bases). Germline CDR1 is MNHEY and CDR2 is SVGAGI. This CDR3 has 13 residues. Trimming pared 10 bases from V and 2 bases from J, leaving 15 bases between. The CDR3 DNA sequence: TGTGCCACCGATAGGGGGAGACCCTACGAGCAGTACTTC. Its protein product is CATDRGRPYEQYF.

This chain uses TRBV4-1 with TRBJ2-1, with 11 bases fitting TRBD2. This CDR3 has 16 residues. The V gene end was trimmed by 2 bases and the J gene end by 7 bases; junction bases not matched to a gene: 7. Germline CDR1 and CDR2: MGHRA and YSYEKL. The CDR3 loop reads CASSQLGTSGRNEQFF. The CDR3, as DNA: TGCGCCAGCAGCCAACTGGGGACTAGCGGAAGGAATGAGCAGTTCTTC.

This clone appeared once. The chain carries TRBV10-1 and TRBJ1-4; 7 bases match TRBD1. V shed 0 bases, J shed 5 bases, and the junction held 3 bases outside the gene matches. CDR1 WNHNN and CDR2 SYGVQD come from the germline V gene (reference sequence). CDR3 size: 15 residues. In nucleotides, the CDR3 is TGCGCCAGCAGTGAGTCGACAGGGTCCAATGAAAAACTGTTTTTT. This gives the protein CASSESTGSNEKLFF.

CDR3 in amino acids: CASSGRDRGSRGYTF. DNA for the CDR3: TGTGCCAGCAGCGGCCGGGACAGGGGGTCTCGCGGCTACACCTTC. The chain recombines TRBV5-4 with TRBJ1-2; 11 nucleotides line up with TRBD1. Germline V CDR1 and CDR2: SGHNT, YYREEE (reference sequence). V gave up 4 bases and J gave up 8 bases; unmatched junction bases: 10. The CDR3 loop spans 15 amino acids.

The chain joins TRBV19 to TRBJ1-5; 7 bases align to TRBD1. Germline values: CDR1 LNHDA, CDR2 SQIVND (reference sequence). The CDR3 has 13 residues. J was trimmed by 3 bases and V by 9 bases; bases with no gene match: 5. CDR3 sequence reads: CASGQVLNQPQHF. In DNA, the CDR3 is TGTGCCAGCGGACAGGTTCTCAATCAGCCCCAGCATTTT. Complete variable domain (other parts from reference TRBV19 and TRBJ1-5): DGGITQSPKYLFRKEGQNVTLSCEQNLNHDAMYWYRQDPGQGLRLIYYSQIVNDFQKGDIAEGYSVSREKKESFPLTVTSAQKNPTAFYLCASGQVLNQPQHFGDGTRLSIL.

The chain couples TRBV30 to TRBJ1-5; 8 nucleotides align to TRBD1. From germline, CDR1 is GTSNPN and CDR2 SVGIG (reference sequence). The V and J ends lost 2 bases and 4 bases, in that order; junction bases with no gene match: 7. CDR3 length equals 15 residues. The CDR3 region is CAWSLPDRANQPQHF. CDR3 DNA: TGTGCCTGGAGTCTTCCGGACAGGGCTAATCAGCCCCAGCATTTT.

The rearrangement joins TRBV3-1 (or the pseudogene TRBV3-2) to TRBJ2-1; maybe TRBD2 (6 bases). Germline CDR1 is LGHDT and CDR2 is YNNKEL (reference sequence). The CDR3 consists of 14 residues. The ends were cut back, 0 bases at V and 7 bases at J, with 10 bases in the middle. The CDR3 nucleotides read TGTGCCAGCAGCCAAGATTGGGGGGTAAATGAGCAGTTCTTC. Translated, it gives CASSQDWGVNEQFF.

The CDR3 loop is CAWSVDRQETQYF. CDR3 in DNA: TGTGCCTGGAGTGTTGACAGACAAGAGACCCAGTACTTC. The chain recombines TRBV30 with TRBJ2-5; D is possibly TRBD1 (5 bases). There are 13 residues in the CDR3. Trimming cost V 0 bases and J 2 bases, with 7 bases left between them. The germline gives CDR1 GTSNPN, CDR2 SVGIG (reference sequence).

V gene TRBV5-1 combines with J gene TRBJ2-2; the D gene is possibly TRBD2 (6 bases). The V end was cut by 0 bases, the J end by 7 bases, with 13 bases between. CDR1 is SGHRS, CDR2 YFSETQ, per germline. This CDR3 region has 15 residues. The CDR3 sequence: CASSLVGGAVGELFF. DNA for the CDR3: TGCGCCAGCAGCTTGGTCGGGGGAGCGGTCGGGGAGCTGTTTTTT.

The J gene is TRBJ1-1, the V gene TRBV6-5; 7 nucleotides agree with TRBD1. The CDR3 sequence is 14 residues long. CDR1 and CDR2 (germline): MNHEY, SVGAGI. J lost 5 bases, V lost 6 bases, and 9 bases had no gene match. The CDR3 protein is CASSLQGGRTEAFF. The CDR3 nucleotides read TGTGCCAGCAGCCTTCAAGGGGGCCGGACTGAAGCTTTCTTT.

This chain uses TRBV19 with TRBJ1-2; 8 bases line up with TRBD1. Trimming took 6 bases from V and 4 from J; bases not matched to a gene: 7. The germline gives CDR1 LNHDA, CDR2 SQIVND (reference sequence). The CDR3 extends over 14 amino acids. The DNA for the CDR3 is TGTGCCAGTAGCCTCGCGGACAGGGCCTATGGCTACACCTTC. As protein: CASSLADRAYGYTF. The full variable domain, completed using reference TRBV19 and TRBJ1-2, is DGGITQSPKYLFRKEGQNVTLSCEQNLNHDAMYWYRQDPGQGLRLIYYSQIVNDFQKGDIAEGYSVSREKKESFPLTVTSAQKNPTAFYLCASSLADRAYGYTFGSGTRLTVV.

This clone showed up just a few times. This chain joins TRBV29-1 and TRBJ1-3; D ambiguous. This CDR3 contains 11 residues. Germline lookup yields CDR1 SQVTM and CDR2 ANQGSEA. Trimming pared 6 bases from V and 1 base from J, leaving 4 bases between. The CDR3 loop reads CSVASGNTIYF. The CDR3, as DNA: TGCAGCGTCGCGTCTGGAAACACCATATATTTT.

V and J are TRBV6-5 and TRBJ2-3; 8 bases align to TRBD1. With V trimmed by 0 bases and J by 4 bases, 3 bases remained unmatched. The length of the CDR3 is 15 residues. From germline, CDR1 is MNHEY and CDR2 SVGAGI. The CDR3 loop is CASSYSDRGPDTQYF. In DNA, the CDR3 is TGTGCCAGCAGTTACTCCGACAGGGGACCAGATACGCAGTATTTT.

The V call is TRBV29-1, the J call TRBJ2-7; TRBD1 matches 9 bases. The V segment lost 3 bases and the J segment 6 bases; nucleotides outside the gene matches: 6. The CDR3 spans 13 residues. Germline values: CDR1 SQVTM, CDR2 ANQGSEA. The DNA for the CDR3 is TGCAGCGTTGAGGGACAGGGACGTTCCGAGCAGTACTTC. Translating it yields CSVEGQGRSEQYF.

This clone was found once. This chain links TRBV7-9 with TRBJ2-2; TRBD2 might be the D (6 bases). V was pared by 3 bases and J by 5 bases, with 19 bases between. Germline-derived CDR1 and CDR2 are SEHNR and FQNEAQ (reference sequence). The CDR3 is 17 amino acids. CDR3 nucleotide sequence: TGTGCCAGCAGCTTTAGCCAGACTAGTCCTGCAACCGGGGAGCTGTTTTTT. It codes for CASSFSQTSPATGELFF.

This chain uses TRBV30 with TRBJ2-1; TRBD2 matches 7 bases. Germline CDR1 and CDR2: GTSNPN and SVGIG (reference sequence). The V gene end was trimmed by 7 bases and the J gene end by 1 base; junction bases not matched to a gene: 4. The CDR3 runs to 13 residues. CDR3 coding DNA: TGTGCCTCTTCTAGCGGTTCCTACAATGAGCAGTTCTTC. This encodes CASSSGSYNEQFF. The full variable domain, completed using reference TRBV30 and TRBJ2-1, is SQTIHQWPATLVQPVGSPLSLECTVEGTSNPNLYWYRQAAGRGLQLLFYSVGIGQISSEVPQNLSASRPQDRQFILSSKKLLLSDSGFYLCASSSGSYNEQFFGPGTRLTVL.

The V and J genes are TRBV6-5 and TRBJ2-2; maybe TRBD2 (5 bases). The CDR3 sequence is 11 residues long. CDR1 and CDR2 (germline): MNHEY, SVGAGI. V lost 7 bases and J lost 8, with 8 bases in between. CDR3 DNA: TGTGCCAGCATTCCGGGGGGGGAGCTGTTTTTT. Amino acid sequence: CASIPGGELFF.

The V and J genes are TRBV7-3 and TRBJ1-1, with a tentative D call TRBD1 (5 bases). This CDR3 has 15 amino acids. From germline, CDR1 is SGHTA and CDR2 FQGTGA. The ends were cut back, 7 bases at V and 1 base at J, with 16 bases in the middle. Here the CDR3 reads CASKIEDTRNTEAFF. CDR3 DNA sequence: TGTGCCAGCAAAATAGAGGACACCAGGAACACTGAAGCTTTCTTT. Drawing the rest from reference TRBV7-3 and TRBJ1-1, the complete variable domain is GAGVSQTPSNKVTEKGKYVELRCDPISGHTALYWYRQSLGQGPEFLIYFQGTGAADDSGLPNDRFFAVRPEGSVSTLKIQRTERGDSAVYLCASKIEDTRNTEAFFGQGTRLTVV.

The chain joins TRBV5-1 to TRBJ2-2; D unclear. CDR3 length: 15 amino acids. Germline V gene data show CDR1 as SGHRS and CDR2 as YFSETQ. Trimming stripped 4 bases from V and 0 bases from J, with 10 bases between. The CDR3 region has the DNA TGCGCCAGCAGCCAGCTAGAAACGAACACCGGGGAGCTGTTTTTT. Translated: CASSQLETNTGELFF.

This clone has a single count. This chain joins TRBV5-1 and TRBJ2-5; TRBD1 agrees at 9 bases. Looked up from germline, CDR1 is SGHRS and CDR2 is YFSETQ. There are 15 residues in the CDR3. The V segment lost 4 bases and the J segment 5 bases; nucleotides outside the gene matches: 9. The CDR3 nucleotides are TGCGCCAGCAGCGTCGAAAACAGGGGGCAGGAGACCCAGTACTTC. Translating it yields CASSVENRGQETQYF.

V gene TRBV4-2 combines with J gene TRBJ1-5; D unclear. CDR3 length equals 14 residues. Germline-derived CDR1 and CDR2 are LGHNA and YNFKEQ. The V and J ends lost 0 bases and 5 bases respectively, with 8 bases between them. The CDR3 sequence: CASSQERVHQPQHF. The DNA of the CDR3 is TGTGCCAGCAGCCAAGAGAGGGTCCATCAGCCCCAGCATTTT.

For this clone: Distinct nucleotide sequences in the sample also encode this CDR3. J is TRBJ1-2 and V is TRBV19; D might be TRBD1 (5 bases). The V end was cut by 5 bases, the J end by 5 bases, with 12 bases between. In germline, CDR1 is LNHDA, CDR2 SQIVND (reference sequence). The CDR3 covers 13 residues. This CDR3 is CASSPLGGYGYTF. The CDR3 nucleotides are TGTGCCAGTAGTCCTCTGGGGGGTTATGGCTACACCTTC. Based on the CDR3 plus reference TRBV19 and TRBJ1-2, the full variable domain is DGGITQSPKYLFRKEGQNVTLSCEQNLNHDAMYWYRQDPGQGLRLIYYSQIVNDFQKGDIAEGYSVSREKKESFPLTVTSAQKNPTAFYLCASSPLGGYGYTFGSGTRLTVV.

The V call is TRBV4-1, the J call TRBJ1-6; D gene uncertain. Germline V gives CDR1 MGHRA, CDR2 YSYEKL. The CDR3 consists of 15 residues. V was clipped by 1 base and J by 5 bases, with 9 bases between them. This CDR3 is CASSQGWGDNSPLHF. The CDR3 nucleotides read TGCGCCAGCAGCCAAGGGTGGGGAGATAATTCACCCCTCCACTTT.